This T cell receptor (beta chain) came from a study of cytomegalovirus exposure and HLA in healthy donors. The CDR3 loop spans 15 amino acids. Germline V lookup: CDR1 SEHNR, CDR2 FQNEAQ (reference sequence). V lost 1 base and J 2 bases, leaving 6 bases between the germline ends. The study ran its PCR with 60 Vbeta and 13 Jbeta primers. TCRdb's table, derived via immunoSEQ multiplex PCR, lists solely in-frame clones and lacks some. This repertoire shows some 170,000 clones, around four fifths found once; its top ten account for roughly 10%. Turning to this clone: A read error is likely, as this CDR3 ends without the conserved phenylalanine or tryptophan.

The sequence was obtained from a man between 18 and 35 years old in good health and CMV-seropositive. The genes are TRBV7-9 and TRBJ1-6, with D perhaps matching TRBD1 (5 bases). Sequenced input: PBMCs. CDR3 nucleotide sequence: TGTGCCAGCAGCTTAGGCAGGGCCTATAATTCACCCCTCCACCTT. Translating it yields CASSLGRAYNSPLHL.